Described below is a single T cell receptor beta chain sequence and its context. The sample comes from a study of breast tumors, draining lymph nodes, adjacent tissues. V was pared by 4 bases and J by 0 bases, with 3 bases of the junction left unmatched. The CDR3 has 16 amino acids. Germline V gene lookup returns CDR1 KGHDR and CDR2 SFDVKD. A single record per CDR3 protein comes from TCRdb applying MiXCR to the multiplex PCR reads. Among about 16,000 distinct CDR3 sequences listed, nearly 45% were seen once. This chain links TRBV24-1 with TRBJ2-3; 10 bases match TRBD1. Sequencing used tumor-adjacent breast tissue. This clonotype was obtained from a female donor with breast cancer. Some clones in this sample may be carry-over from other donors' samples. The CDR3 bases are TGTGCCACCAGTGACCCGGGACAGGGGAGCACAGATACGCAGTATTTT. This translates into CATSDPGQGSTDTQYF.